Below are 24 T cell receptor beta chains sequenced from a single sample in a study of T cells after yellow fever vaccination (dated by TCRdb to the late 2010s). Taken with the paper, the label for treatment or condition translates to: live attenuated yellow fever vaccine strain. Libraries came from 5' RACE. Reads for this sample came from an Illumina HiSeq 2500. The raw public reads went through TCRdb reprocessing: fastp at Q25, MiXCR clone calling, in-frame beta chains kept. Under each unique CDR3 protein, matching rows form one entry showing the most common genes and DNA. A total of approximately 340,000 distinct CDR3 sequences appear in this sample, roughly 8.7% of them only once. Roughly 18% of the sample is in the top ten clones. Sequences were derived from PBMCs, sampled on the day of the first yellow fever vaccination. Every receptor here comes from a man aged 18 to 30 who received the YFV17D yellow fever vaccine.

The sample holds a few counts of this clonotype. DNA for the CDR3: TGTGCCAGCAAACGGGGGGACAGAGCCTACGAGCAGTACTTC. Translation gives CASKRGDRAYEQYF. This chain links TRBV12-3 or TRBV12-4 with TRBJ2-7; D possibly uses TRBD1 or TRBD2 (7 bases each). The germline V and J ends were trimmed by 7 bases and 2 bases, with 15 bases remaining between them. The CDR3 has 14 amino acids.

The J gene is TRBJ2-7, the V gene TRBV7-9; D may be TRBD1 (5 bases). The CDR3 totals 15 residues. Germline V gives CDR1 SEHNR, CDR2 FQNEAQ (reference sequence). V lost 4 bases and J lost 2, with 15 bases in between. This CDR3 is CASSSQQAAAYEQYF. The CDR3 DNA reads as TGTGCCAGCAGCTCACAACAGGCAGCCGCCTACGAGCAGTACTTC.

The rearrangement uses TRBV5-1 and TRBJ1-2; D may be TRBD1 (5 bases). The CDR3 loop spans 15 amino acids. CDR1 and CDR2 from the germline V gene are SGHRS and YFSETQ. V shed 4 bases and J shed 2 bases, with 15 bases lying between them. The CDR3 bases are TGCGCCAGCAGCCGTACGGGACCCATAAACTATGGCTACACCTTC. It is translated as CASSRTGPINYGYTF.

For the CDR3, the DNA is TGTGCCACCAAAATTGGGAGACCTCTAAAGGATGGCTACACCTTC. Encoded protein: CATKIGRPLKDGYTF. The chain joins TRBV6-4 to TRBJ1-2; no clear D gene. The CDR3 spans 15 residues. V was cut by 10 bases and J by 6 bases, with 24 bases left in between. Germline V gene lookup returns CDR1 MRHNA and CDR2 SNTAGT.

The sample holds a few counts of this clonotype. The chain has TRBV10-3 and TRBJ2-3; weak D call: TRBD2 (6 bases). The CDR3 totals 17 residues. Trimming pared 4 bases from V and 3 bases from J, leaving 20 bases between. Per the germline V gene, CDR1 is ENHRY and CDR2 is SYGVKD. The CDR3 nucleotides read TGTGCCATCAGTGTTGTATGGGGCGAAGGAGGGACAGATACGCAGTATTTT. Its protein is CAISVVWGEGGTDTQYF.

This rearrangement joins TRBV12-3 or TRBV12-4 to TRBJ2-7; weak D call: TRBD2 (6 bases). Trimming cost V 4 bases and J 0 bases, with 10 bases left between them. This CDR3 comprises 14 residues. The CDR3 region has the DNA TGTGCCAGCAGTTGGGGACTGAGCTCCTACGAGCAGTACGTC. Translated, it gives CASSWGLSSYEQYV.

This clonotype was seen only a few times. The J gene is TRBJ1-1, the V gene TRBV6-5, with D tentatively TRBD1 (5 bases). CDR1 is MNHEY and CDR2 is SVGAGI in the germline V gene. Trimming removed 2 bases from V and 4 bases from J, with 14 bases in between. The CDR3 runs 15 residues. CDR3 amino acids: CASSYPVGGATEAFF. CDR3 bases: TGTGCCAGCAGTTACCCGGTCGGGGGAGCCACTGAAGCTTTCTTT.

Here the CDR3 reads CASSPILITGSNQPQHF. The CDR3 nucleotides are TGTGCCAGCTCACCCATATTAATCACAGGGAGCAATCAGCCCCAGCATTTT. The chain is built from TRBV18 and TRBJ1-5, with D possibly TRBD1 on 6 matching bases. The V gene lost 3 bases and the J gene lost 1 base, with 16 bases spanning the gap. In germline, CDR1 is KGHSH, CDR2 LQKENI. The CDR3 has 17 residues.

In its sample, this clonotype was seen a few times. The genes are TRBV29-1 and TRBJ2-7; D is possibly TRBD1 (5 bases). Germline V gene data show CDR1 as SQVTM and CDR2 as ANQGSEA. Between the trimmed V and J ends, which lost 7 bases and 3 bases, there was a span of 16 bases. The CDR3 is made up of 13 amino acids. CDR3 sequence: CSAVPPDSYEQYF. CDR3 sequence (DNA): TGCAGCGCCGTCCCTCCCGACAGCTACGAGCAGTACTTC.

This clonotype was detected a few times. CDR3 sequence reads: CSASPASAGTGELFF. CDR3 sequence (DNA): TGCAGTGCTAGCCCAGCTAGTGCGGGCACCGGGGAGCTGTTTTTT. V is TRBV20-1 and J is TRBJ2-2; weak D call: TRBD2 (5 bases). V was pared by 3 bases and J by 4 bases, with 15 bases between. Germline CDR1 is DFQATT and CDR2 is SNEGSKA (reference sequence). This CDR3 has 15 amino acids.

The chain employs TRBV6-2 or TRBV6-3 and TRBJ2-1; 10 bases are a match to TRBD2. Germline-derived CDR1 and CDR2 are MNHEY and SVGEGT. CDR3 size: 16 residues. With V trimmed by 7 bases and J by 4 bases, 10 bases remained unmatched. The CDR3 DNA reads TGTGCCAGCACCTACAGGTCTAGCGGGGGATACAATGAGCAGTTCTTC. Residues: CASTYRSSGGYNEQFF.

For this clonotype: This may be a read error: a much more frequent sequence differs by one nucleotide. The CDR3 region has the DNA TGTGCCAGCAGATTAGAGGGGGGGCTGGAGACCCAGTACTTC. As protein: CASRLEGGLETQYF. The gene calls are TRBV12-3 or TRBV12-4 and TRBJ2-5; a possible D gene is TRBD2 (7 bases). The CDR3 sequence is 14 residues long.

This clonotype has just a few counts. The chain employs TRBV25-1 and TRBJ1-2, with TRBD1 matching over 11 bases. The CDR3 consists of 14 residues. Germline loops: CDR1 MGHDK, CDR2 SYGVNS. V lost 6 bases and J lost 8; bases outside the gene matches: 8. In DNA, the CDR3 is TGTGCCAGCAGAGGACAGGGGGCGCGTCCCGGCTACACCTTC. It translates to CASRGQGARPGYTF.

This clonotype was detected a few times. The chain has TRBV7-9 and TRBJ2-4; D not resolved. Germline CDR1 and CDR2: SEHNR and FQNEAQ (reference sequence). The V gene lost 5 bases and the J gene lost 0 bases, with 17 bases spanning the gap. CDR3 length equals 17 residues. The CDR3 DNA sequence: TGTGCCAGCAGCGCACAAGAACAGAAACTAGCCAAAAACATTCAGTACTTC. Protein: CASSAQEQKLAKNIQYF.

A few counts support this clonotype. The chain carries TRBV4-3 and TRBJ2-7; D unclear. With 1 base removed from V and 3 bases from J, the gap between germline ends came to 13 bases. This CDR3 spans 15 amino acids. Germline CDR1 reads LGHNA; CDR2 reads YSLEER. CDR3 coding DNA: TGCGCCAGCAGCCAAGGCTATCAGGAGAGCTACGAGCAGTACTTC. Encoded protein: CASSQGYQESYEQYF.

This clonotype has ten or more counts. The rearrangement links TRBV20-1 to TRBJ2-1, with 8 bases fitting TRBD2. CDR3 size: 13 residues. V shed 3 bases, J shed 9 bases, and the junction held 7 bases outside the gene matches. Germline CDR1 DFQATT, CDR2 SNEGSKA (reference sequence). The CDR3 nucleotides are TGCAGTGCTAGCGGCGGGGGGAGACGTGAGCAGTTCTTC. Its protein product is CSASGGGRREQFF.

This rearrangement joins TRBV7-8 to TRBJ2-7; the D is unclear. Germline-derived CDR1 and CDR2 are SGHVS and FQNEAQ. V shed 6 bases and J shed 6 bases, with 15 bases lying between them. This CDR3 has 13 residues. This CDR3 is CASRSGESFEQYV. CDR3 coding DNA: TGTGCCAGCAGGTCAGGAGAGAGTTTCGAGCAGTACGTC.

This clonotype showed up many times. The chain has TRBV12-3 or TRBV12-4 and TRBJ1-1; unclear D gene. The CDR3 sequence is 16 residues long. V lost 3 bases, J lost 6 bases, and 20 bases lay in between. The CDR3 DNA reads TGTGCCAGCAGTTTCCGGCTCGGCAGCCGGGGTGCTGAAGCTTTCTTT. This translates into CASSFRLGSRGAEAFF.

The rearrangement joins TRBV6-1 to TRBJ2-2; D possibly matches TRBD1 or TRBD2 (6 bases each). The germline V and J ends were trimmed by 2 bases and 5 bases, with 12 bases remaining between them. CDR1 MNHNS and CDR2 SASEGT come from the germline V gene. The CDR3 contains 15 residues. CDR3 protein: CASSEWRGYTGELFF. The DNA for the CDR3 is TGTGCCAGCAGTGAATGGAGGGGGTATACCGGGGAGCTGTTTTTT.

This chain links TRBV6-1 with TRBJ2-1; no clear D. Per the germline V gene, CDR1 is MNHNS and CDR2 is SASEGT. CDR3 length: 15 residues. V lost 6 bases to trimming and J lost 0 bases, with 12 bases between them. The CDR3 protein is CASRRLVSSYNEQFF. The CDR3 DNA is TGTGCCAGCAGGCGGTTGGTGAGCTCCTACAATGAGCAGTTCTTC.

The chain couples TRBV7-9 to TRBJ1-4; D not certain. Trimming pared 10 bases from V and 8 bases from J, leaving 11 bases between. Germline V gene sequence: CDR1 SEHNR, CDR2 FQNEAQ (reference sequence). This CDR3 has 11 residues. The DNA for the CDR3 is TGTGCCACCGCATGGGCGGAAAAACTGTTTTTT. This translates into CATAWAEKLFF.

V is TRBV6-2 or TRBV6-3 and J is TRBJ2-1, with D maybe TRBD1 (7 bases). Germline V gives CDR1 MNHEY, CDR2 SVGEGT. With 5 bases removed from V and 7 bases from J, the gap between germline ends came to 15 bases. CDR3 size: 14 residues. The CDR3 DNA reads TGTGCCAGCAGTACCCCGCAGGGGGGTAATGAGCAGTTCTTC. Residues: CASSTPQGGNEQFF.

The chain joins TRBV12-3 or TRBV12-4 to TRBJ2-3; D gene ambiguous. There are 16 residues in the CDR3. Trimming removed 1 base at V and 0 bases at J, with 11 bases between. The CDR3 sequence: CASSLVEFWSTDTQYF. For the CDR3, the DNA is TGTGCCAGCAGTTTAGTAGAGTTTTGGAGCACAGATACGCAGTATTTT.

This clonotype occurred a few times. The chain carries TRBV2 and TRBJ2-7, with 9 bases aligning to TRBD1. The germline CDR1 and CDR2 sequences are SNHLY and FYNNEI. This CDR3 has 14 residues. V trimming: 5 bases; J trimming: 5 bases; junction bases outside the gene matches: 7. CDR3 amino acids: CASSPGQGLDEQYV. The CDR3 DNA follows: TGTGCCAGCAGTCCGGGACAGGGCCTTGACGAGCAGTACGTC.